These T cell receptor beta chains were read from a single sample in a study of blood T cell repertoires in COVID-19. Clones were read by immunoSEQ multiplex PCR, and TCRdb kept only the in-frame ones, dropping some. This table holds some 150,000 clones, just under 90% found once. The sample consisted of peripheral blood. All receptors derive from a woman aged 35 to 49 with acute or convalescent COVID-19. CDR3s include the opening cysteine and the closing phenylalanine or tryptophan. A D gene is named only where the DNA matches it firmly.

j_call v_call d_call cdr3_nt cdr3_aa
TRBJ2-2 TRBV14 - TGTGCCAGCAGCCAAGAGGGGCAGGGGGAGCTGTTTTTT CASSQEGQGELFF
TRBJ1-1 TRBV2 - TGTGCCAGCAGTGACGGCGGACATATGAACACTGAAGCTTTCTTT CASSDGGHMNTEAFF
TRBJ2-2 TRBV5-5 TRBD2 TGTGCCAGCAGCTTGGCAAGCGGGGGGCCCAGCACCGGGGAGCTGTTTTTT CASSLASGGPSTGELFF
TRBJ1-1 TRBV7-3 TRBD1 TGTGCCAGCAGCCCGACGGGACAGATCAACACTGAAGCTTTCTTT CASSPTGQINTEAFF
TRBJ2-1 TRBV6-5 - TGTGCCACCTCTGGGGCGGGGGCCCCTAGGGATGAGCAGTTCTTC CATSGAGAPRDEQFF
TRBJ2-2 TRBV29-1 TRBD1 TGCAGCGGGACAGGGGACCACACCGGGGAGCTGTTTTTT CSGTGDHTGELFF
TRBJ1-6 TRBV19 TRBD1 TGTGCCAGTAGCGCACAGGGGGTTGGGAATTCACCCCTCCACTTT CASSAQGVGNSPLHF
TRBJ2-2 TRBV3-1/TRBV3-2 - TGTGCCAGCATGGAAAGGGGCGGGGAGCTGTTTTTT CASMERGGELFF
TRBJ1-1 TRBV14 - TGTGCCAGCAGTACGTATCGGTTGAGGGATGGCACTGAAGCTTTCTTT CASSTYRLRDGTEAFF
TRBJ2-7 TRBV30 TRBD2 TGTGCCTGGGGCTGGGGGGGTACGGCCTACGAGCAGTACTTC CAWGWGGTAYEQYF
TRBJ2-3 TRBV30 TRBD2 TGTGCCTGGGGGGCTAGCGGGGCTAGCACAGATACGCAGTATTTT CAWGASGASTDTQYF
TRBJ2-3 TRBV19 TRBD2 TGTGCCAGTAGTCGGACTAGCGGGCTAACAGATACGCAGTATTTT CASSRTSGLTDTQYF
TRBJ2-7 TRBV27 TRBD1 TGTGCCAGCAATCCGACAGGGGCCCCCTACGAGCAGTACTTC CASNPTGAPYEQYF
TRBJ1-1 TRBV4-2 - TGTGCCAGCAGCCAAGGGGTCGAGGGCCCGAACACTGAAGCTTTCTTT CASSQGVEGPNTEAFF
TRBJ1-2 TRBV6-6 - TGTGCCAGCAGTTGGGGGGGGAACTATGGCTACACCTTC CASSWGGNYGYTF